The 22 T cell receptor beta chains below were found in one sample sequenced in a study of T cell responses to AZD1222 COVID-19 vaccine. Only in-frame clones appear in the TCRdb table, and some are missing; sequencing was by immunoSEQ multiplex PCR. The sample has under 200,000 clones, approximately 93% seen once. This material consisted of peripheral blood, taken on day 0 of AZD1222 vaccination. These receptors were taken from an adult in good health.

The chain is built from TRBV5-8 and TRBJ1-5, with TRBD1 identical over 8 bases. V was clipped by 3 bases and J by 6 bases; unmatched bases: 8. The CDR3 runs 15 residues. Germline V gene sequence: CDR1 SGHTS, CDR2 YDEGEE. The CDR3 region has the DNA TGTGCCAGCAGCTCTGGACAGGGAGCCGCTCAGCCCCAGCATTTT. Protein product: CASSSGQGAAQPQHF. Together with reference TRBV5-8 and TRBJ1-5, the CDR3 gives the full variable domain: EAGVTQSPTHLIKTRGQQATLRCSPISGHTSVYWYQQALGLGLQFLLWYDEGEERNRGNFPPRFSGRQFPNYSSELNVNALELEDSALYLCASSSGQGAAQPQHFGDGTRLSIL.

The chain recombines TRBV5-4 with TRBJ1-1; no clear D. V was shortened by 0 bases and J by 3 bases, with 18 bases between the two germline ends. Germline V gene sequence: CDR1 SGHNT, CDR2 YYREEE (reference sequence). The CDR3 sequence is 17 residues long. CDR3 residues: CASSLGPRAGRYTEAFF. DNA for the CDR3: TGTGCCAGCAGCTTGGGGCCCCGTGCGGGGAGGTACACTGAAGCTTTCTTT.

The V gene is TRBV4-1, the J gene TRBJ2-7, with 7 bases lining up with TRBD1. Germline CDR1 MGHRA, CDR2 YSYEKL. V was clipped by 0 bases and J by 2 bases; unmatched bases: 10. The CDR3 loop spans 17 amino acids. CDR3 sequence: CASSQDLSGTVPYEQYF. The DNA of the CDR3 is TGCGCCAGCAGCCAAGATCTTTCCGGGACAGTCCCCTACGAGCAGTACTTC.

The V call is TRBV5-1, the J call TRBJ1-2; D not resolved. V lost 0 bases and J 4 bases, leaving 13 bases between the germline ends. This CDR3 has 15 amino acids. Germline CDR1 SGHRS, CDR2 YFSETQ. The DNA of the CDR3 is TGCGCCAGCAGCTTGGGATTTAGCGGACTCTATGGCTACACCTTC. Amino acids: CASSLGFSGLYGYTF.

The chain combines TRBV27 with TRBJ1-1; D possibly corresponds to TRBD1 (5 bases). This CDR3 region has 16 residues. The germline gives CDR1 MNHEY, CDR2 SMNVEV (reference sequence). The V gene lost 5 bases and the J gene lost 3 bases, with 19 bases spanning the gap. The CDR3 DNA is TGTGCCAGCAGTGAAGTTCCCGGGGCCCCTCACACTGAAGCTTTCTTT. This codes for CASSEVPGAPHTEAFF.

This sequence joins TRBV9 and TRBJ1-2; maybe TRBD1 (5 bases). Germline V CDR1 and CDR2: SGDLS, YYNGEE. V was shortened by 0 bases and J by 8 bases, with 14 bases between the two germline ends. CDR3 length: 14 amino acids. The CDR3 spells CASSVASGQGGYTF. CDR3 coding DNA: TGTGCCAGCAGCGTAGCATCAGGGCAAGGGGGCTACACCTTC.

The sample holds one count of this clone. This chain connects TRBV2 to TRBJ1-2, with a possible D match to TRBD1 (6 bases). Trimming cost V 6 bases and J 3 bases, with 17 bases left between them. The CDR3 spans 15 residues. Germline CDR1 is SNHLY and CDR2 is FYNNEI. CDR3 amino acids: CASSERQDPYYGYTF. For the CDR3, the DNA is TGTGCCAGCAGCGAACGACAGGACCCTTACTATGGCTACACCTTC.

The chain is built from TRBV19 and TRBJ1-2, with TRBD1 matching over 8 bases. This CDR3 comprises 13 residues. V lost 3 bases to trimming and J lost 13 bases; unmatched junction nucleotides: 10. The V gene's germline CDR1 is LNHDA and CDR2 SQIVND (reference sequence). CDR3 protein: CASSISGGGAFTF. The CDR3 DNA reads TGTGCCAGTAGTATTTCAGGGGGCGGAGCTTTCACCTTC.

V and J are TRBV5-6 and TRBJ2-3; no firm D call. V dropped 1 base and J dropped 2 bases, with 11 bases sitting between them. The length of the CDR3 is 15 residues. Germline CDR1 SGHDT, CDR2 YYEEEE. The CDR3 DNA reads as TGTGCCAGCAGCTTGTCTACCTTGAACACAGATACGCAGTATTTT. The encoded protein is CASSLSTLNTDTQYF.

This clone was counted once. The chain carries TRBV27 and TRBJ1-3, with D uncertain. In germline, CDR1 is MNHEY, CDR2 SMNVEV (reference sequence). The CDR3 has 15 residues. V was clipped by 3 bases and J by 2 bases, with 11 bases between them. DNA of the CDR3: TGTGCCAGCAGTTTGACACCTATGGCTGGAAACACCATATATTTT. Residues: CASSLTPMAGNTIYF.

The DNA of the CDR3 is TGCGCCAGCAGCCAAGATCCAGCGGGGGGGCTCAATGAGCAGTTCTTC. It is translated as CASSQDPAGGLNEQFF. The V gene is TRBV4-1, the J gene TRBJ2-1, with 10 bases fitting TRBD2. CDR1 is MGHRA, CDR2 YSYEKL, per germline. The CDR3 totals 16 residues. V lost 0 bases, J lost 6 bases, and 5 bases stayed unmatched.

V and J are TRBV27 and TRBJ2-7; no definite D call. Germline values: CDR1 MNHEY, CDR2 SMNVEV (reference sequence). V dropped 2 bases and J dropped 3 bases, with 17 bases sitting between them. The CDR3 covers 16 residues. This chain's CDR3 is CASSLTVGRTIYEQYF. CDR3 nucleotide sequence: TGTGCCAGCAGTTTAACAGTTGGACGGACGATCTACGAGCAGTACTTC.

The chain is built from TRBV5-8 and TRBJ1-4, with 7 bases that match TRBD1. This CDR3 region has 16 residues. The germline gives CDR1 SGHTS, CDR2 YDEGEE. Losses at the gene ends were 3 bases for V and 5 bases for J; bases not matched to a gene: 10. The CDR3 DNA reads as TGTGCCAGCAGCTCGATCCGACAGGGTTCAAATGAAAAACTGTTTTTT. Translated, it gives CASSSIRQGSNEKLFF. The whole variable domain, remainder taken from reference TRBV5-8 and TRBJ1-4, is EAGVTQSPTHLIKTRGQQATLRCSPISGHTSVYWYQQALGLGLQFLLWYDEGEERNRGNFPPRFSGRQFPNYSSELNVNALELEDSALYLCASSSIRQGSNEKLFFGSGTQLSVL.

The chain links TRBV16 to TRBJ2-2; maybe TRBD1 (5 bases). The CDR3 extends over 15 amino acids. The germline V gene has CDR1 KGHSY and CDR2 FQNENV. Trimming took 2 bases from V and 5 from J, leaving 12 bases between them. Here the CDR3 DNA reads TGTGCCAGCAGCCAAGAGCCAGGGCGAACCGGGGAGCTGTTTTTT. This sequence encodes CASSQEPGRTGELFF. The full variable domain, in which reference TRBV16 and TRBJ2-2 provide the parts outside the CDR3, is GEEVAQTPKHLVRGEGQKAKLYCAPIKGHSYVFWYQQVLKNEFKFLISFQNENVFDETGMPKERFSAKCLPNSPCSLEIQATKLEDSAVYFCASSQEPGRTGELFFGEGSRLTVL.

The rearrangement uses TRBV19 and TRBJ2-5, with 9 bases that match TRBD1. Germline loops: CDR1 LNHDA, CDR2 SQIVND (reference sequence). J lost 4 bases, V lost 6 bases, and 12 bases had no gene match. This CDR3 spans 16 amino acids. The CDR3 nucleotides are TGTGCCAGTAGCTTAACCGGGACAGGGCCAGGAGAGACCCAGTACTTC. Translation gives CASSLTGTGPGETQYF.

Comments on this clone: Additional DNA sequences in this sample encode the identical CDR3. The chain combines TRBV7-9 with TRBJ2-7; D is unclear. The V gene lost 4 bases and the J gene lost 4 bases, with 8 bases spanning the gap. The CDR3 extends over 12 amino acids. CDR1 SEHNR and CDR2 FQNEAQ come from the germline V gene (reference sequence). The CDR3 region is CASSSFSYEQYF. CDR3 bases: TGTGCCAGCAGCTCCTTTAGTTACGAGCAGTACTTC. The variable domain in full, completed from reference TRBV7-9 and TRBJ2-7, reads DTGVSQNPRHKITKRGQNVTFRCDPISEHNRLYWYRQTLGQGPEFLTYFQNEAQLEKSRLLSDRFSAERPKGSFSTLEIQRTEQGDSAMYLCASSSFSYEQYFGPGTRLTVT.

V and J are TRBV5-5 and TRBJ1-5; TRBD1 matches 7 bases. This CDR3 has 15 residues. The V segment lost 4 bases and the J segment 7 bases; nucleotides outside the gene matches: 11. Germline V gene lookup returns CDR1 SGHKS and CDR2 YYEKEE (reference sequence). Here the CDR3 DNA reads TGTGCCAGCAGCCAGACAGGGTTTTCCTCCCAGCCCCAGCATTTT. Translated: CASSQTGFSSQPQHF.

The CDR3 region is CASSDSGGWGREQYF. In DNA form, the CDR3 reads TGTGCCAGCAGTGACTCGGGGGGATGGGGTCGCGAGCAGTACTTC. The rearrangement uses TRBV2 and TRBJ2-7; TRBD2 aligns across 7 bases. The germline V gene encodes CDR1 SNHLY and CDR2 FYNNEI. CDR3 length: 15 amino acids. Losses at the gene ends were 3 bases for V and 6 bases for J; bases not matched to a gene: 11.

The chain uses TRBV12-3 or TRBV12-4 and TRBJ1-5, with unresolved D. Deletions cut 3 bases from V and 2 bases from J, with 2 bases between. This CDR3 is 12 amino acids long. DNA of the CDR3: TGTGCCAGCAGTTTCGGCAATCAGCCCCAGCATTTT. This gives the protein CASSFGNQPQHF.

The V gene is TRBV6-5, the J gene TRBJ2-7; D ambiguous. Trimming left V 2 bases short and J 5 bases short, with 10 bases between. This CDR3 is built from 13 residues. The V gene's germline CDR1 is MNHEY and CDR2 SVGAGI. DNA of the CDR3: TGTGCCAGCAGTTACCATCAGAGAGACGAGCAGTACTTC. Its protein product is CASSYHQRDEQYF.

CDR3 in amino acids: CASSARTLGVYGYTF. The CDR3 DNA follows: TGTGCCAGCAGCGCTCGGACATTGGGGGTATATGGCTACACCTTC. The V and J genes are TRBV9 and TRBJ1-2; TRBD1 might be the D (5 bases). Per the germline V gene, CDR1 is SGDLS and CDR2 is YYNGEE. The CDR3 is 15 residues long. V lost 3 bases to trimming and J lost 5 bases, with 17 bases between them.

The rearrangement uses TRBV12-1 and TRBJ2-1; the table assigns TRBD1, which was not confirmed against the DNA. TRBV12-1 is a pseudogene locus. This CDR3 comprises 14 residues. In DNA form, the CDR3 reads TGTGCCAGCAGCTTTGCGCTGGCTGGGCATGAGCAGTTCTTC. Translated, it gives CASSFALAGHEQFF.